These 29 T cell receptor beta chains were all obtained from the same sample, sequenced in a study of T cell responses to AZD1222 COVID-19 vaccine (dated by TCRdb to about 2021). Library preparation was by the immunoSEQ multiplex PCR assay. Imported from immuneACCESS, the table was reduced by TCRdb to in-frame sequences with V and J called. These copies leave out some clones; in studies compared against another copy, an unresolved V gene accounts for under half, and the cause of the remainder is not known. The sample table contains 100,000 to 110,000 clones; only one count was recorded for 80% to 90% of them. Clones ranked in the top ten supply 4% to 5% of the sample. The sample's time point label, decoded: baseline before first vaccination. The sample's treatment or condition label, decoded: meningococcal conjugate vaccine given as trial control. The sample in question was peripheral blood, obtained on day 0 of MenACWY control vaccination. The origin of the receptors is an adult in good health.

CDR3 DNA: TGTGCCAGCAGTTGGGGTCCCAATCAAGAGACCCAGTACTTC. This translates into CASSWGPNQETQYF. J is TRBJ2-5 and V is TRBV6-5; D uncertain. Germline V gene data show CDR1 as MNHEY and CDR2 as SVGAGI. Deletions cut 4 bases from V and 2 bases from J, with 11 bases between. This CDR3 is 14 amino acids long.

V usage is TRBV5-1 and J usage is TRBJ2-3; a possible D gene is TRBD2 (5 bases). V lost 0 bases and J 7 bases, leaving 9 bases between the germline ends. This CDR3 is 13 amino acids long. Germline-derived CDR1 and CDR2 are SGHRS and YFSETQ. CDR3 sequence: CASSLEPGYTQYF. As DNA, the CDR3 is TGCGCCAGCAGCTTGGAACCGGGATATACGCAGTATTTT.

The chain employs TRBV7-9 and TRBJ2-2; 7 bases match TRBD1. Germline CDR1 SEHNR, CDR2 FQNEAQ (reference sequence). The CDR3 has 15 amino acids. Trimming at V came to 3 bases and at J to 6 bases, leaving 7 bases not matched to a gene. CDR3 in DNA: TGTGCCAGCAGCTTTTCCTCCCAGGGGGCCGGGGAGCTGTTTTTT. The encoded protein is CASSFSSQGAGELFF.

This rearrangement joins TRBV4-3 to TRBJ1-2; a weak D match, TRBD1 (5 bases). Trimming shortened V by 4 bases and J by 3 bases, and 12 bases separated the two germline ends. Germline lookup yields CDR1 LGHNA and CDR2 YSLEER. This CDR3 is 14 amino acids long. For the CDR3, the DNA is TGCGCCAGCAGCCCTGTTGGGGCCGACTATGGCTACACCTTC. Its protein product is CASSPVGADYGYTF.

The rearrangement links TRBV27 to TRBJ2-2; D possibly uses TRBD1 or TRBD2 (5 bases each). The ends were cut back, 5 bases at V and 9 bases at J, with 16 bases in the middle. The CDR3 has 14 residues. The germline gives CDR1 MNHEY, CDR2 SMNVEV (reference sequence). CDR3: CASSTHRGARELFF. The DNA of the CDR3 is TGTGCCAGCAGTACCCACCGGGGCGCCCGGGAGCTGTTTTTT.

J is TRBJ2-2 and V is TRBV3-1 (or the pseudogene TRBV3-2); D may be TRBD1 (6 bases). Germline assignment: CDR1 LGHDT and CDR2 YNNKEL (reference sequence). With 4 bases removed from V and 1 base from J, the gap between germline ends came to 16 bases. The length of the CDR3 is 17 residues. The DNA for the CDR3 is TGTGCCAGCAGCCTAGCTGACAGGAGTGGGAACACCGGGGAGCTGTTTTTT. It codes for CASSLADRSGNTGELFF.

This clone appeared a single time. This chain links TRBV7-2 with TRBJ2-3; 8 bases agree with TRBD2. The V and J ends lost 2 bases and 4 bases, in that order; junction bases with no gene match: 5. Per the germline V gene, CDR1 is SGHTA and CDR2 is FQGNSA. The CDR3 has 15 amino acids. Here the CDR3 DNA reads TGTGCCAGCAGCTTAACGGGACTAGGGGCAGATACGCAGTATTTT. Residues: CASSLTGLGADTQYF.

This clone was found a few times. The chain has TRBV5-4 and TRBJ1-6; D call uncertain. The V end lost 1 base, the J end lost 7 bases, and 12 bases lay between the germline ends. The CDR3 length is 15 residues. Germline V gene sequence: CDR1 SGHNT, CDR2 YYREEE (reference sequence). The CDR3 DNA reads as TGTGCCAGCAGCTTGTTCAGGCCATCCAATTCACCCCTCCACTTT. Its protein is CASSLFRPSNSPLHF.

The V gene is TRBV9, the J gene TRBJ2-2; TRBD2 might be the D (6 bases). The germline V and J ends were trimmed by 3 bases and 0 bases, with 12 bases remaining between them. CDR3 length: 16 amino acids. The germline V gene has CDR1 SGDLS and CDR2 YYNGEE. The CDR3 DNA follows: TGTGCCAGCAGCGGGGGACTCGGTCCGAACACCGGGGAGCTGTTTTTT. Encoded protein: CASSGGLGPNTGELFF. Full variable domain (outside the CDR3, taken from reference TRBV9 and TRBJ2-2): DSGVTQTPKHLITATGQRVTLRCSPRSGDLSVYWYQQSLDQGLQFLIQYYNGEERAKGNILERFSAQQFPDLHSELNLSSLELGDSALYFCASSGGLGPNTGELFFGEGSRLTVL.

The chain uses TRBV5-5 and TRBJ2-1, with D possibly TRBD2 on 5 matching bases. The CDR3 covers 15 residues. The V end was cut by 4 bases, the J end by 4 bases, with 15 bases between. Germline lookup yields CDR1 SGHKS and CDR2 YYEKEE (reference sequence). CDR3 sequence (DNA): TGTGCCAGCAGCCCTGGCGGGCTCCCTTACAATGAGCAGTTCTTC. This encodes CASSPGGLPYNEQFF.

The chain carries TRBV11-3 and TRBJ2-1, with 8 bases that match TRBD2. The CDR3 is made up of 16 amino acids. Germline-derived CDR1 and CDR2 are SGHNT and YENEEA. V shed 6 bases and J 6 bases; nucleotides not matched to a gene: 13. CDR3 loop: CASSPPPGTSSNEQFF. The CDR3 region has the DNA TGTGCCAGCAGTCCGCCGCCCGGGACTAGTAGCAATGAGCAGTTCTTC.

The chain carries TRBV10-2 and TRBJ2-2; 11 positions match TRBD2. The CDR3 runs to 18 residues. The J segment lost 8 bases and the V segment lost 8 bases, leaving 19 bases of the junction unmatched. Germline CDR1 WSHSY, CDR2 SAAADI. In nucleotides, the CDR3 is TGCGCCAGCGGGGGACTAGCGGAGGATTTGCGTCCGGGAGGGGAGCTGTTTTTT. This codes for CASGGLAEDLRPGGELFF.

The chain joins TRBV3-1 (or the pseudogene TRBV3-2) to TRBJ1-3; D unclear. Deletions cut 5 bases from V and 2 bases from J, with 16 bases between. Germline loops: CDR1 LGHDT, CDR2 YNNKEL (reference sequence). CDR3 length: 16 residues. The CDR3 here is CASSRLPTGTGNTIYF. The CDR3 nucleotides are TGTGCCAGCAGCAGACTCCCGACCGGCACTGGAAACACCATATATTTT.

The rearrangement uses TRBV25-1 and TRBJ1-4, with D perhaps TRBD1 (5 bases). Trimming took off 2 bases at V and 8 bases at J, with 12 bases between the two ends. CDR1 is MGHDK and CDR2 is SYGVNS in the germline V gene. This CDR3 has 14 amino acids. This CDR3 is CASSEGQGGEKLFF. The CDR3 nucleotides read TGTGCCAGCAGTGAAGGGCAGGGAGGGGAAAAACTGTTTTTT.

This chain connects TRBV5-1 to TRBJ1-2, with D unclear. Trimming took 0 bases from V and 4 from J, leaving 7 bases between them. This CDR3 is built from 13 residues. Germline loops: CDR1 SGHRS, CDR2 YFSETQ. CDR3 sequence reads: CASSLGLLYGYTF. In DNA, the CDR3 is TGCGCCAGCAGCTTGGGACTCCTCTATGGCTACACCTTC.

The chain couples TRBV19 to TRBJ1-4; a weak D match, TRBD1 (6 bases). Between the trimmed V and J ends, which lost 7 bases and 7 bases, there was a span of 13 bases. The germline CDR1 and CDR2 sequences are LNHDA and SQIVND (reference sequence). This CDR3 has 13 residues. The CDR3 sequence is CASISGQPEKLFF. The CDR3 region has the DNA TGTGCCAGTATTAGCGGACAGCCTGAAAAACTGTTTTTT.

The chain links TRBV9 to TRBJ1-1; no clear D. Germline V gene data show CDR1 as SGDLS and CDR2 as YYNGEE. This CDR3 has 13 residues. Deletions cut 4 bases from V and 0 bases from J, with 7 bases between. CDR3 in DNA: TGTGCCAGCAGCTTTCTGATGAACACTGAAGCTTTCTTT. It specifies CASSFLMNTEAFF.

V usage is TRBV4-3 and J usage is TRBJ1-1; possible D gene TRBD1, 5 bases. CDR1 and CDR2 (germline): LGHNA, YSLEER. This CDR3 is built from 14 residues. V was trimmed by 0 bases and J by 1 base, leaving 6 bases between them. The CDR3 loop is CASSQEGTNTEAFF. CDR3 DNA: TGCGCCAGCAGCCAAGAAGGGACGAACACTGAAGCTTTCTTT.

CDR3 DNA sequence: TGTGCCAGCAGTTACTCGCCTGACTACAATGAGCAGTTCTTC. Translation: CASSYSPDYNEQFF. The chain links TRBV6-2 or TRBV6-3 to TRBJ2-1; D remains unclear. V lost 0 bases and J 3 bases, leaving 6 bases between the germline ends. The germline gives CDR1 MNHEY, CDR2 SVGEGT. This CDR3 has 14 amino acids.

The chain joins TRBV18 to TRBJ1-2, with a possible D match to TRBD1 (6 bases). Germline CDR1 KGHSH, CDR2 LQKENI. The CDR3 is 14 amino acids. V was trimmed by 4 bases and J by 8 bases, leaving 17 bases between them. This CDR3 reads CASSQPSGAGGYTF. CDR3 nucleotides: TGTGCCAGCTCACAACCTTCGGGGGCGGGAGGCTACACCTTC.

V is TRBV28 and J is TRBJ2-4, with D perhaps matching TRBD2 (5 bases). Trimming took 7 bases from V and 8 from J, leaving 18 bases between them. The CDR3 sequence is 14 residues long. Germline CDR1 is MDHEN and CDR2 is SYDVKM. The CDR3 nucleotides read TGTGCCAGCACCGCCCAGAAGGCCGGGGACATTCAGTACTTC. Translating it yields CASTAQKAGDIQYF.

The gene calls are TRBV30 and TRBJ1-3; 9 nucleotides match TRBD1. CDR1 is GTSNPN and CDR2 is SVGIG in the germline V gene (reference sequence). CDR3 length: 13 amino acids. Germline trimming cut 3 bases from V and 7 bases from J; bases unmatched to any gene: 4. The CDR3: CAWRKTGGNTIYF. Written as DNA, the CDR3 is TGTGCCTGGAGAAAGACAGGGGGGAACACCATATATTTT.

This chain links TRBV7-2 with TRBJ1-6, with D perhaps matching TRBD1 (5 bases). Trimming stripped 2 bases from V and 14 bases from J, with 25 bases between. The CDR3 covers 17 residues. Germline CDR1 is SGHTA and CDR2 is FQGNSA. The CDR3 DNA follows: TGTGCCAGCAGCTTACGGATCGGGCAGGGTGTCCCTTCGGCCCTCCACTTT. Amino acids: CASSLRIGQGVPSALHF.

V usage is TRBV5-4 and J usage is TRBJ1-1; D uncertain. This CDR3 region has 14 residues. Germline V gene data show CDR1 as SGHNT and CDR2 as YYREEE (reference sequence). Trimming removed 1 base at V and 1 base at J, with 8 bases between. CDR3 residues: CASSLQTGNTEAFF. The CDR3 bases are TGTGCCAGCAGCTTGCAAACGGGGAACACTGAAGCTTTCTTT.

J is TRBJ1-5 and V is TRBV19, with a possible D match to TRBD1 (5 bases). The V end lost 4 bases, the J end lost 6 bases, and 19 bases lay between the germline ends. The CDR3 extends over 16 amino acids. Looked up from germline, CDR1 is LNHDA and CDR2 is SQIVND (reference sequence). CDR3 residues: CASSTSMTGGGQPQHF. CDR3 sequence (DNA): TGTGCCAGTAGTACCTCAATGACCGGTGGGGGTCAGCCCCAGCATTTT. Looking up the rest from reference TRBV19 and TRBJ1-5 gives the full variable domain: DGGITQSPKYLFRKEGQNVTLSCEQNLNHDAMYWYRQDPGQGLRLIYYSQIVNDFQKGDIAEGYSVSREKKESFPLTVTSAQKNPTAFYLCASSTSMTGGGQPQHFGDGTRLSIL.

CDR3 sequence: CSATNNYGYTF. The CDR3 coding sequence is TGCAGTGCTACGAACAACTATGGCTACACCTTC. This sequence joins TRBV20-1 and TRBJ1-2; D not resolved. This CDR3 is 11 amino acids long. Germline V gene data show CDR1 as DFQATT and CDR2 as SNEGSKA (reference sequence). V lost 4 bases and J lost 2, with 5 bases in between.

J is TRBJ1-1 and V is TRBV30, with 10 bases matching TRBD1. The CDR3 consists of 12 residues. Germline trimming cut 4 bases from V and 5 bases from J; bases unmatched to any gene: 1. Germline V gene data show CDR1 as GTSNPN and CDR2 as SVGIG (reference sequence). In DNA form, the CDR3 reads TGTGCCTGGATGGACAGGGGGACTGAAGCTTTCTTT. Amino acids: CAWMDRGTEAFF.

The chain employs TRBV5-8 and TRBJ2-4; D perhaps matches TRBD2 (6 bases). V lost 4 bases and J lost 1, with 12 bases in between. The CDR3 loop spans 15 amino acids. Germline loops: CDR1 SGHTS, CDR2 YDEGEE. The CDR3 sequence is CASSRGFEAKNIQYF. The CDR3 region has the DNA TGTGCCAGCAGCCGGGGGTTCGAGGCCAAAAACATTCAGTACTTC.

The gene calls are TRBV13 and TRBJ2-2; D remains unclear. The V end was cut by 11 bases, the J end by 7 bases, with 11 bases between. From germline, CDR1 is PRHDT and CDR2 FYEKMQ (reference sequence). There are 11 residues in the CDR3. CDR3 loop: CAALVGGELFF. DNA of the CDR3: TGTGCCGCCCTCGTGGGCGGGGAGCTGTTTTTT.